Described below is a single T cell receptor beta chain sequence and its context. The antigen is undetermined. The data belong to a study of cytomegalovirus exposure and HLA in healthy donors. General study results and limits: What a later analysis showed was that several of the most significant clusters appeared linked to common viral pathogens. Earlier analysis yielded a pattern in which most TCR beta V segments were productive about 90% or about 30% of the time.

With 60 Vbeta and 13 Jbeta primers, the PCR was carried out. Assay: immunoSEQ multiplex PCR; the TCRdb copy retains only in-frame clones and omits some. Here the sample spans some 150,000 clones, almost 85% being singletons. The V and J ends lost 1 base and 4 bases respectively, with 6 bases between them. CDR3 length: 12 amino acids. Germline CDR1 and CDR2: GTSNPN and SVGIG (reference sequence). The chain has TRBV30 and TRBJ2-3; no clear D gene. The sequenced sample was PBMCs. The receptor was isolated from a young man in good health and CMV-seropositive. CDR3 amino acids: CAWSARADTQYF. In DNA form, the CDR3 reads TGTGCCTGGAGTGCTAGAGCAGATACGCAGTATTTT.